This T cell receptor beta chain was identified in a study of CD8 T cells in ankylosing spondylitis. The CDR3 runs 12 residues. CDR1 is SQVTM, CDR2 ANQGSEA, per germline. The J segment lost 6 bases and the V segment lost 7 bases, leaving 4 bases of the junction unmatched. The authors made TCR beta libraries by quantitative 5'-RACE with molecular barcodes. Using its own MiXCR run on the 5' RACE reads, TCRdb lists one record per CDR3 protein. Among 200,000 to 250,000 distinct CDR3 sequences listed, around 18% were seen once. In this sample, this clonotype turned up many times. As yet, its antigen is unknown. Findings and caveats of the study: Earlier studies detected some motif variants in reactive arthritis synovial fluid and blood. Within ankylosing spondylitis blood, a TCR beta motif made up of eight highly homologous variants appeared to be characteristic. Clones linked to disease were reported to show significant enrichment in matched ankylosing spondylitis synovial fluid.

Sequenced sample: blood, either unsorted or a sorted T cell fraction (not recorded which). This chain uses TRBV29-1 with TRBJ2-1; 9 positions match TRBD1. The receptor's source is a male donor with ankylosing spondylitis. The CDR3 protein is CSADRGGNEQFF. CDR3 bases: TGCAGCGCGGACAGGGGAGGCAATGAGCAGTTCTTC.